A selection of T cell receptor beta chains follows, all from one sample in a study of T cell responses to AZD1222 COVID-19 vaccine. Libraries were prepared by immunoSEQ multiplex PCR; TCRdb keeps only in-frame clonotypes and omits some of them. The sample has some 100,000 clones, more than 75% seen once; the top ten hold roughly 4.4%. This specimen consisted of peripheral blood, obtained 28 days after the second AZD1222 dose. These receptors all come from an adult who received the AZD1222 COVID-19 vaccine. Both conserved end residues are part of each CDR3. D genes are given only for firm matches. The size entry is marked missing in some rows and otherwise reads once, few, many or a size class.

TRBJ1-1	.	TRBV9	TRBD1	CASSKMTGFGTEAFF	TGTGCCAGCAGCAAAATGACAGGGTTTGGCACTGAAGCTTTCTTT
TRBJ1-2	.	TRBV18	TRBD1	CASSRGQNYGYTF	TGTGCCAGCTCACGGGGACAGAACTATGGCTACACCTTC
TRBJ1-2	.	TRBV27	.	CASSLKLGSGYTF	TGTGCCAGCAGTTTAAAACTGGGTAGCGGCTACACCTTC
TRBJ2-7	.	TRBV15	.	CATSRDPIASGYEQYF	TGTGCCACCAGCAGAGACCCGATAGCCTCTGGGTACGAGCAGTACTTC
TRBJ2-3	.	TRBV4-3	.	CASSQENYEVSDTQYF	TGCGCCAGCAGCCAAGAAAACTATGAAGTATCGGATACGCAGTATTTT
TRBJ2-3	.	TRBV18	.	CASSLGTPPDTQYF	TGTGCCAGCTCACTCGGAACCCCCCCAGATACGCAGTATTTT
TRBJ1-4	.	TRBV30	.	CAWGTGNGEKLFF	TGTGCCTGGGGCACAGGGAACGGTGAAAAACTGTTTTTT
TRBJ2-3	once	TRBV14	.	CASSHRGSTDTQYF	TGTGCCAGCAGCCACCGCGGGAGCACAGATACGCAGTATTTT
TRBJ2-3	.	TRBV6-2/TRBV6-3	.	CASSFPGPRAGHTQYF	TGTGCCAGCAGTTTCCCGGGACCTAGGGCAGGGCATACGCAGTATTTT
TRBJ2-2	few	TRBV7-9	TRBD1	CASIQGADTGELFF	TGTGCCAGCATCCAGGGGGCTGATACCGGGGAGCTGTTTTTT
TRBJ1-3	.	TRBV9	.	CASGPAVSGNTIYF	TGTGCCAGCGGGCCGGCAGTCTCTGGAAACACCATATATTTT
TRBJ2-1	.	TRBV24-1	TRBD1	CATSAGQGDEQFF	TGTGCCACCAGTGCTGGACAGGGCGATGAGCAGTTCTTC
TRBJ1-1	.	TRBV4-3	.	CASSPNPGASRHQAFF	TGCGCCAGCAGCCCGAACCCTGGGGCTTCAAGACACCAAGCTTTCTTT
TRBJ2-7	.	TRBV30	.	CAWSLDVIPEQYF	TGTGCCTGGAGTTTGGACGTTATCCCCGAGCAGTACTTC
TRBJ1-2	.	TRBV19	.	CASKAIGDRTVRYGYTF	TGTGCCAGTAAGGCAATAGGTGACAGGACCGTCCGCTATGGCTACACCTTC
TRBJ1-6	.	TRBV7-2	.	CASSQFPGTPNSPLHF	TGTGCCAGCAGCCAATTTCCCGGGACACCCAATTCACCCCTCCACTTT
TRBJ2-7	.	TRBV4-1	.	CASSQRQGLLYEQYF	TGCGCCAGCAGCCAGCGGCAGGGACTGCTCTACGAGCAGTACTTC
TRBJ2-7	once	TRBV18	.	CASSPGPNGPDF	TGTGCCAGCTCACCTGGCCCAAATGGTCCCGACTTC
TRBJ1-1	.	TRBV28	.	CASSLMTTKNTEAFF	TGTGCCAGCAGTTTAATGACAACCAAGAACACTGAAGCTTTCTTT